Following are 29 T cell receptor beta chains from one sample sequenced in a study of OX40 agonist ivuxolimab in advanced cancers. Generated by immunoSEQ multiplex PCR, the TCRdb table keeps only in-frame clones and is missing some. The repertoire holds some 43,000 clones, with roughly 94% as singletons. Source: CD4+ or CD8+ T cells sorted from blood, taken in a trial of the OX40 agonist ivuxolimab. The receptors were gathered from an adult with an advanced solid tumor such as melanoma, head and neck, liver or kidney cancer.

The V call is TRBV7-2, the J call TRBJ2-1, with 11 bases fitting TRBD2. This CDR3 spans 15 amino acids. V lost 5 bases and J lost 5; bases outside the gene matches: 5. CDR1 is SGHTA, CDR2 FQGNSA, per germline. CDR3 amino acids: CASSPTSGRNNEQFF. DNA of the CDR3: TGTGCCAGCAGCCCTACTAGCGGGAGAAACAATGAGCAGTTCTTC.

The rearrangement links TRBV12-5 to TRBJ2-7; 9 nucleotides agree with TRBD1. The V segment lost 0 bases and the J segment 2 bases; nucleotides outside the gene matches: 2. The germline gives CDR1 LGHNT, CDR2 FRNRAP. The CDR3 contains 15 residues. As DNA, the CDR3 is TGTGCTAGTGGTTTGGTGGGACAGGGACCCTACGAGCAGTACTTC. Its translation: CASGLVGQGPYEQYF.

This chain connects TRBV29-1 to TRBJ2-3; D remains ambiguous. CDR3 length: 15 amino acids. Germline CDR1 SQVTM, CDR2 ANQGSEA. V was clipped by 7 bases and J by 0 bases, with 17 bases between them. The CDR3 bases are TGCAGCGCCGTCGGTGGGTTCCCTAGCACAGATACGCAGTATTTT. Its protein product is CSAVGGFPSTDTQYF.

In its sample, this clone was seen a few times. The V gene is TRBV10-3, the J gene TRBJ2-7; 12 bases are shared with TRBD2. The CDR3 is 14 residues long. The V segment lost 4 bases and the J segment 4 bases; nucleotides outside the gene matches: 2. In germline, CDR1 is ENHRY, CDR2 SYGVKD. This CDR3 is CAISGLAGVYEQYF. As DNA, the CDR3 is TGTGCCATCAGTGGACTAGCGGGAGTTTACGAGCAGTACTTC.

The chain uses TRBV19 and TRBJ2-7; TRBD1 is a possible D gene (6 bases). The V and J ends lost 0 bases and 2 bases respectively, with 17 bases between them. Per the germline V gene, CDR1 is LNHDA and CDR2 is SQIVND (reference sequence). There are 17 residues in the CDR3. This chain's CDR3 is CASSIDSEQGRPYEQYF. The CDR3, as DNA: TGTGCCAGTAGTATAGATTCAGAGCAGGGGCGTCCCTACGAGCAGTACTTC.

The chain has TRBV19 and TRBJ1-1; a possible D gene is TRBD1 (5 bases). CDR1 and CDR2 from the germline V gene are LNHDA and SQIVND (reference sequence). V was trimmed by 6 bases and J by 8 bases, leaving 10 bases between them. The CDR3 is made up of 11 amino acids. The CDR3 is CASRTGTEAFF. The CDR3 DNA reads TGTGCCAGTAGAACCGGGACGGAAGCTTTCTTT.

This rearrangement joins TRBV5-4 to TRBJ1-1; 7 bases are a match to TRBD1. The germline V gene has CDR1 SGHNT and CDR2 YYREEE (reference sequence). The CDR3 runs to 14 residues. J gave up 1 base and V 5 bases, and 5 bases lay outside the gene matches. The CDR3 sequence: CASSPYRGNTEAFF. Written as DNA, the CDR3 is TGTGCCAGCAGTCCCTACAGGGGGAACACTGAAGCTTTCTTT.

V and J are TRBV11-2 and TRBJ1-5, with D maybe TRBD1 (5 bases). Germline V gene data show CDR1 as SGHAT and CDR2 as FQNNGV. Trimming removed 5 bases from V and 2 bases from J, with 13 bases in between. This CDR3 region has 15 residues. The CDR3 bases are TGTGCCAGCAGCCCGTCGGGGGGACGCAATCAGCCCCAGCATTTT. Translating gives CASSPSGGRNQPQHF. Looking up the rest from reference TRBV11-2 and TRBJ1-5 gives the full variable domain: EAGVAQSPRYKIIEKRQSVAFWCNPISGHATLYWYQQILGQGPKLLIQFQNNGVVDDSQLPKDRFSAERLKGVDSTLKIQPAKLEDSAVYLCASSPSGGRNQPQHFGDGTRLSIL.

The V gene is TRBV6-5, the J gene TRBJ2-4, with D perhaps matching TRBD2 (5 bases). Germline lookup yields CDR1 MNHEY and CDR2 SVGAGI. Trimming removed 0 bases from V and 8 bases from J, with 14 bases in between. The CDR3 covers 15 residues. The CDR3 protein is CASSYSNGVMDIQYF. The CDR3, as DNA: TGTGCCAGCAGTTACTCGAACGGGGTTATGGACATTCAGTACTTC.

The chain joins TRBV11-2 to TRBJ2-7; TRBD1 matches at 9 bases. CDR3 length equals 14 residues. The J segment lost 1 base and the V segment lost 8 bases, leaving 6 bases of the junction unmatched. Germline V lookup: CDR1 SGHAT, CDR2 FQNNGV. In DNA form, the CDR3 reads TGTGCCAGCGCACCGGGACAGGGATCCTACGAGCAGTACTTC. Encoded protein: CASAPGQGSYEQYF.

V usage is TRBV5-6 and J usage is TRBJ2-7; D possibly uses TRBD1 or TRBD2 (5 bases each). Germline V lookup: CDR1 SGHDT, CDR2 YYEEEE. Deletions cut 6 bases from V and 0 bases from J, with 10 bases between. The CDR3 runs 13 residues. CDR3 sequence reads: CASTWGSSYEQYF. The DNA for the CDR3 is TGTGCCAGCACTTGGGGGAGCTCCTACGAGCAGTACTTC.

V gene TRBV29-1 combines with J gene TRBJ2-5, with D tentatively TRBD1 or TRBD2 (5 bases each). The CDR3 totals 12 residues. Trimming shortened V by 4 bases and J by 2 bases, and 8 bases separated the two germline ends. Germline V CDR1 and CDR2: SQVTM, ANQGSEA. The CDR3 sequence: CSVGGRQETQYF. The CDR3 DNA reads as TGCAGCGTTGGGGGACGACAAGAGACCCAGTACTTC.

This clone is a singleton in its sample. This rearrangement joins TRBV7-3 to TRBJ2-3; D could derive from TRBD1 or TRBD2 (7 bases each). Trimming removed 5 bases at V and 6 bases at J, with 15 bases between. Germline lookup yields CDR1 SGHTA and CDR2 FQGTGA. This CDR3 has 14 amino acids. The CDR3 is CASSPQGGWDTQYF. In DNA form, the CDR3 reads TGTGCCAGCAGCCCCCAGGGGGGGTGGGATACGCAGTATTTT.

This sequence joins TRBV5-6 and TRBJ1-5, with D possibly being TRBD1 (5 bases). The CDR3 loop spans 16 amino acids. The germline V gene has CDR1 SGHDT and CDR2 YYEEEE. V was trimmed by 3 bases and J by 4 bases, leaving 17 bases between them. The CDR3 loop reads CASSSARDQSNQPQHF. CDR3 nucleotides: TGTGCCAGCAGCTCGGCCAGGGACCAATCTAATCAGCCCCAGCATTTT. Using reference TRBV5-6 and TRBJ1-5 for the parts outside the CDR3, the full variable domain is DAGVTQSPTHLIKTRGQQVTLRCSPKSGHDTVSWYQQALGQGPQFIFQYYEEEERQRGNFPDRFSGHQFPNYSSELNVNALLLGDSALYLCASSSARDQSNQPQHFGDGTRLSIL.

This chain uses TRBV19 with TRBJ1-1; a weak D match, TRBD1 (6 bases). The CDR3 length is 13 residues. Trimming pared 7 bases from V and 14 bases from J, leaving 23 bases between. The germline V gene has CDR1 LNHDA and CDR2 SQIVND (reference sequence). The CDR3 here is CASTLGGGGSRFF. DNA of the CDR3: TGTGCCAGTACCCTAGGGGGGGGCGGCAGTCGGTTCTTT.

This rearrangement joins TRBV7-9 to TRBJ1-5; D is uncertain. The length of the CDR3 is 15 residues. V was cut by 1 base and J by 4 bases, with 11 bases left in between. The germline V gene has CDR1 SEHNR and CDR2 FQNEAQ (reference sequence). This chain's CDR3 is CASSLGRAGNQPQHF. The CDR3 DNA sequence: TGTGCCAGCAGCTTAGGCAGAGCCGGTAATCAGCCCCAGCATTTT.

This clone appeared a few times. The V and J genes are TRBV7-9 and TRBJ1-5; D not resolved. This CDR3 contains 13 residues. The ends were cut back, 4 bases at V and 0 bases at J, with 4 bases in the middle. Germline assignment: CDR1 SEHNR and CDR2 FQNEAQ (reference sequence). The CDR3 DNA is TGTGCCAGCAGCTACGCTAGCAATCAGCCCCAGCATTTT. Translating it yields CASSYASNQPQHF. Using reference TRBV7-9 and TRBJ1-5 for the parts outside the CDR3, the full variable domain is DTGVSQNPRHKITKRGQNVTFRCDPISEHNRLYWYRQTLGQGPEFLTYFQNEAQLEKSRLLSDRFSAERPKGSFSTLEIQRTEQGDSAMYLCASSYASNQPQHFGDGTRLSIL.

The rearrangement joins TRBV6-5 to TRBJ2-2; no firm D call. Germline V CDR1 and CDR2: MNHEY, SVGAGI. V lost 8 bases and J lost 6, with 4 bases in between. The CDR3 loop spans 10 amino acids. CDR3 bases: TGTGCCAGCTCCCCCGGGGAGCTGTTTTTT. Its protein product is CASSPGELFF.

V and J are TRBV28 and TRBJ1-5; TRBD1 might be the D (6 bases). The CDR3 has 14 amino acids. The V and J ends lost 8 bases and 4 bases respectively, with 15 bases between them. Germline values: CDR1 MDHEN, CDR2 SYDVKM. The CDR3 region is CASGGGGRNQPQHF. The CDR3 DNA reads as TGTGCCAGCGGGGGCGGGGGCAGGAATCAGCCCCAGCATTTT.

The CDR3: CATSVARGPNEKLFF. Here the CDR3 DNA reads TGTGCCACCAGCGTTGCCAGGGGGCCTAATGAAAAACTGTTTTTT. V gene TRBV15 combines with J gene TRBJ1-4, with TRBD1 matching 8 bases. V gave up 5 bases and J gave up 3 bases; unmatched junction bases: 5. The germline CDR1 and CDR2 sequences are LNHNV and YYDKDF (reference sequence). This CDR3 region has 15 residues.

The chain couples TRBV1 to TRBJ1-2; the DNA was not used to check the table's D call, TRBD1. TRBV1 is termed a pseudogene. This CDR3 is built from 18 residues. CDR3 in amino acids: CTSSQDLPWASANYGYTF. The CDR3 DNA reads TGCACCAGCAGCCAAGATCTTCCCTGGGCGTCGGCTAACTATGGCTACACCTTC.

The genes are TRBV27 and TRBJ2-1; D is uncertain. The germline V gene encodes CDR1 MNHEY and CDR2 SMNVEV (reference sequence). With 7 bases removed from V and 7 bases from J, the gap between germline ends came to 8 bases. The CDR3 is made up of 11 amino acids. The CDR3 protein is CASILGNEQFF. CDR3 in DNA: TGTGCCAGCATTCTTGGGAATGAGCAGTTCTTC.

The chain links TRBV4-3 to TRBJ1-2; D perhaps matches TRBD1 (6 bases). V was cut by 7 bases and J by 4 bases, with 25 bases left in between. The length of the CDR3 is 17 residues. CDR1 and CDR2 from the germline V gene are LGHNA and YSLEER. For the CDR3, the DNA is TGCGCCAGCACTAGAGCCCTCCCTCGACAGGCTCCCTATGGCTACACCTTC. Translated: CASTRALPRQAPYGYTF.

DNA of the CDR3: TGTGCCAGCAGCTTGGCGGGGGCAAACTACGAGCAGTACTTC. This gives the protein CASSLAGANYEQYF. This rearrangement joins TRBV9 to TRBJ2-7; a possible D gene is TRBD2 (7 bases). The length of the CDR3 is 14 residues. The germline V gene encodes CDR1 SGDLS and CDR2 YYNGEE. The V gene lost 4 bases and the J gene lost 3 bases, with 14 bases spanning the gap.

In its sample, this clone was seen a few times. This sequence joins TRBV2 and TRBJ1-3; no clear D. Germline-derived CDR1 and CDR2 are SNHLY and FYNNEI. Trimming stripped 6 bases from V and 4 bases from J, with 10 bases between. This CDR3 contains 13 residues. The CDR3 sequence: CASRPPRGNTIYF. The DNA of the CDR3 is TGTGCCAGCAGACCCCCGAGAGGAAACACCATATATTTT.

This chain links TRBV6-6 with TRBJ1-2; D remains unclear. CDR1 and CDR2 from the germline V gene are MNHNY and SVGAGI (reference sequence). The CDR3 is 13 amino acids. V lost 4 bases to trimming and J lost 4 bases, with 10 bases between them. CDR3 nucleotide sequence: TGTGCCAGCAGTTTTCCGGGGTCCTATGGCTACACCTTC. It specifies CASSFPGSYGYTF.

The chain is built from TRBV9 and TRBJ1-1; tentative D call: TRBD1 (5 bases). The length of the CDR3 is 15 residues. CDR1 SGDLS and CDR2 YYNGEE come from the germline V gene. The V gene lost 0 bases and the J gene lost 7 bases, with 16 bases spanning the gap. CDR3 sequence: CASSVEGSGAIEAFF. Written as DNA, the CDR3 is TGTGCCAGCAGCGTAGAGGGGTCCGGTGCCATTGAAGCTTTCTTT.

The table lists this clone with a count of one. The chain is built from TRBV28 and TRBJ2-7; the match to TRBD2 covers 9 bases. V gave up 6 bases and J gave up 1 base; unmatched junction bases: 13. CDR1 MDHEN and CDR2 SYDVKM come from the germline V gene. The CDR3 totals 17 residues. The CDR3 nucleotides are TGTGCCAGCAGACCCCTAGGCGGGAGGGCGCCATCCTACGAGCAGTACTTC. Amino acids: CASRPLGGRAPSYEQYF.

J is TRBJ2-1 and V is TRBV28; TRBD1 aligns across 8 bases. The germline CDR1 and CDR2 sequences are MDHEN and SYDVKM. The ends lost 7 bases at V and 5 bases at J; junction bases unmatched: 10. The CDR3 spans 15 residues. The CDR3 here is CASIQGAVRNNEQFF. As DNA, the CDR3 is TGTGCCAGCATCCAGGGGGCGGTAAGAAACAATGAGCAGTTCTTC.